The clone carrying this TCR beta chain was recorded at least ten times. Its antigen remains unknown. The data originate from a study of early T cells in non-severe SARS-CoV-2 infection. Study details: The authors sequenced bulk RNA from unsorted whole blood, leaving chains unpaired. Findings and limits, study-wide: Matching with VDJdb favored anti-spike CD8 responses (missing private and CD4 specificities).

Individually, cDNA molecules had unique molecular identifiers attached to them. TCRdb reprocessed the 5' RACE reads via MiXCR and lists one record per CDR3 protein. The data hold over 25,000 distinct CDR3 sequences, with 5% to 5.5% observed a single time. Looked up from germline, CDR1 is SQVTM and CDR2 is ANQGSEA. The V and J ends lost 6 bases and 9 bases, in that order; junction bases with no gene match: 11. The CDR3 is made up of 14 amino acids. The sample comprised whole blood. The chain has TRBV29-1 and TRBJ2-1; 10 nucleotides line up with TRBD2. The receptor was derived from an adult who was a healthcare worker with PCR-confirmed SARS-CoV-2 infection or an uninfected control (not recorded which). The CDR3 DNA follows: TGCAGCGTGAATGGACTAGCGGAGTGGAGTGAGCAGTTCTTC. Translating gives CSVNGLAEWSEQFF.